What follows are 28 T cell receptor beta chains derived from one specimen sequenced in a study of early T cells in non-severe SARS-CoV-2 infection (dated by TCRdb to about 2021). The library was built by means of 5' RACE. Sequenced on a NextSeq 500. The raw public reads went through TCRdb reprocessing: fastp at Q25, MiXCR clone calling, in-frame beta chains kept. Each CDR3 protein gets just one entry, which takes the most common genes and DNA from the rows behind it. Here the sample has roughly 26,000 distinct CDR3 sequences; approximately 4.1% occur a single time. The ten largest clones add up to approximately 6.2% of the sample. The sample was whole blood. These receptors all stem from an adult who was a healthcare worker with PCR-confirmed SARS-CoV-2 infection or an uninfected control (not recorded which).

This clonotype has at least ten counts. The CDR3 sequence: CASSLGGTSYEQYF. The CDR3 DNA follows: TGTGCCAGCAGCTTAGGAGGGACTAGTTACGAGCAGTACTTC. The V call is TRBV7-6, the J call TRBJ2-7; 8 bases agree with TRBD2. V shed 1 base and J 4 bases; nucleotides not matched to a gene: 3. CDR1 is SGHVS, CDR2 FNYEAQ, per germline. The CDR3 totals 14 residues.

This clonotype was seen many times. The chain recombines TRBV5-1 with TRBJ2-1, with D possibly being TRBD2 (6 bases). This CDR3 comprises 15 residues. Germline CDR1 is SGHRS and CDR2 is YFSETQ. V was cut by 4 bases and J by 8 bases, with 19 bases left in between. The CDR3 region has the DNA TGCGCCAGCAGCAGGGGAGTGGGCAGGGACTATGAGCAGTTCTTC. Protein sequence: CASSRGVGRDYEQFF.

At least ten counts were recorded for this clonotype. J is TRBJ1-3 and V is TRBV5-5; TRBD1 is a possible D gene (6 bases). Trimming removed 0 bases at V and 4 bases at J, with 14 bases between. Germline loops: CDR1 SGHKS, CDR2 YYEKEE (reference sequence). The CDR3 has 16 amino acids. DNA of the CDR3: TGTGCCAGCAGCTTGGCCGGGACAAGGACCGGAAACACCATATATTTT. It specifies CASSLAGTRTGNTIYF.

This clonotype was recorded at least ten times. The chain links TRBV7-2 to TRBJ1-5; D gene uncertain. The germline gives CDR1 SGHTA, CDR2 FQGNSA. The CDR3 is 13 residues long. V was clipped by 1 base and J by 8 bases, with 9 bases between them. The CDR3 reads CASSLEWSEPQHF. In DNA form, the CDR3 reads TGTGCCAGCAGCTTAGAGTGGTCGGAGCCCCAGCATTTT.

This clonotype was seen many times. The chain uses TRBV2 and TRBJ1-4; 7 nucleotides align to TRBD1. This CDR3 has 17 residues. Losses at the gene ends were 10 bases for V and 2 bases for J; bases not matched to a gene: 16. Germline CDR1 is SNHLY and CDR2 is FYNNEI. CDR3 in amino acids: CAIAGQGGWWTNEKLFF. CDR3 DNA: TGTGCCATCGCCGGGCAAGGGGGCTGGTGGACTAATGAAAAACTGTTTTTT.

In its sample, this clonotype was seen many times. The chain has TRBV5-1 and TRBJ2-3, with D possibly being TRBD2 (5 bases). Germline loops: CDR1 SGHRS, CDR2 YFSETQ. The CDR3 spans 16 residues. The V gene lost 0 bases and the J gene lost 4 bases, with 15 bases spanning the gap. CDR3 region: CASSLEVRGRADTQYF. CDR3 sequence (DNA): TGCGCCAGCAGCTTGGAAGTCCGGGGAAGGGCAGATACGCAGTATTTT.

This clonotype was counted a few times. This chain links TRBV5-1 with TRBJ2-7, with D perhaps TRBD1 (5 bases). The CDR3 totals 13 residues. Trimming pared 5 bases from V and 3 bases from J, leaving 12 bases between. Germline V CDR1 and CDR2: SGHRS, YFSETQ. The CDR3 spells CASSQGVLYEQYF. In DNA form, the CDR3 reads TGCGCCAGCAGTCAAGGGGTGCTCTACGAGCAGTACTTC. Supplemented by reference TRBV5-1 and TRBJ2-7, the full variable domain reads KAGVTQTPRYLIKTRGQQVTLSCSPISGHRSVSWYQQTPGQGLQFLFEYFSETQRNKGNFPGRFSGRQFSNSRSEMNVSTLELGDSALYLCASSQGVLYEQYFGPGTRLTVT.

This clonotype has only a few counts. The V and J genes are TRBV18 and TRBJ2-1; 8 bases are shared with TRBD1. The junction had 9 bases not matched to a gene; V was cut back by 5 bases and J by 6 bases. This CDR3 is built from 15 residues. The V gene's germline CDR1 is KGHSH and CDR2 LQKENI. CDR3 DNA: TGTGCCAGCTCAAGCACCGGGACAGGACCCAATGAGCAGTTCTTC. It is translated as CASSSTGTGPNEQFF. The variable domain in full, with the rest retrieved from reference TRBV18 and TRBJ2-1, is NAGVMQNPRHLVRRRGQEARLRCSPMKGHSHVYWYRQLPEEGLKFMVYLQKENIIDESGMPKERFSAEFPKEGPSILRIQQVVRGDSAAYFCASSSTGTGPNEQFFGPGTRLTVL.

This clonotype was recorded many times. The chain couples TRBV7-8 to TRBJ2-1, with 8 bases aligning to TRBD1. Germline V gene data show CDR1 as SGHVS and CDR2 as FQNEAQ. The CDR3 totals 14 residues. The junction had 2 bases not matched to a gene; V was cut back by 5 bases and J by 2 bases. This CDR3 reads CASSADRAYNEQFF. Written as DNA, the CDR3 is TGTGCCAGCAGCGCGGACAGGGCCTACAATGAGCAGTTCTTC. Based on the CDR3 plus reference TRBV7-8 and TRBJ2-1, the full variable domain is GAGVSQSPRYKVAKRGQDVALRCDPISGHVSLFWYQQALGQGPEFLTYFQNEAQLDKSGLPSDRFFAERPEGSVSTLKIQRTQQEDSAVYLCASSADRAYNEQFFGPGTRLTVL.

V usage is TRBV7-9 and J usage is TRBJ2-1, with 8 bases matching TRBD1. The trim removed 1 base at V and 6 bases at J, leaving 5 bases unmatched. The CDR3 sequence is 15 residues long. Germline V CDR1 and CDR2: SEHNR, FQNEAQ (reference sequence). CDR3 residues: CASSLGQGAGNEQFF. CDR3 DNA sequence: TGTGCCAGCAGCTTAGGGCAGGGGGCAGGCAATGAGCAGTTCTTC.

This clonotype came up many times. The chain is built from TRBV2 and TRBJ2-3; D unresolved. Trimming shortened V by 6 bases and J by 2 bases, and 6 bases separated the two germline ends. The CDR3 is 12 residues long. Germline loops: CDR1 SNHLY, CDR2 FYNNEI. In nucleotides, the CDR3 is TGTGCCAGCAGGGCCAACACAGATACGCAGTATTTT. This encodes CASRANTDTQYF.

By share of the sample, this clonotype is medium-sized. The chain uses TRBV29-1 and TRBJ1-2; tentatively, D is TRBD1 (6 bases). Germline CDR1 is SQVTM and CDR2 is ANQGSEA. V lost 3 bases, J lost 0 bases, and 8 bases lay in between. The length of the CDR3 is 13 residues. The CDR3 protein is CSVESGANYGYTF. The CDR3 DNA reads as TGCAGCGTTGAGTCAGGGGCTAACTATGGCTACACCTTC.

The gene calls are TRBV7-9 and TRBJ2-6, with D unclear. This CDR3 has 15 amino acids. Germline V gene data show CDR1 as SEHNR and CDR2 as FQNEAQ (reference sequence). V lost 8 bases and J lost 0, with 11 bases in between. CDR3 sequence reads: CASALLYSGANVLTF. CDR3 DNA sequence: TGTGCCAGCGCCTTACTATACTCTGGGGCCAACGTCCTGACTTTC.

This clonotype showed up many times. The chain combines TRBV5-6 with TRBJ2-1; unclear D gene. V was shortened by 2 bases and J by 4 bases, with 7 bases between the two germline ends. CDR3 length: 13 residues. From germline, CDR1 is SGHDT and CDR2 YYEEEE. The CDR3 nucleotides are TGTGCCAGCAGCTTTGCTAATTACAATGAGCAGTTCTTC. Translation gives CASSFANYNEQFF.

The table lists this clonotype with many counts. The chain employs TRBV20-1 and TRBJ2-7; D not resolved. V was shortened by 0 bases and J by 0 bases, with 9 bases between the two germline ends. The CDR3 length is 14 residues. Per germline, CDR1 DFQATT and CDR2 SNEGSKA (reference sequence). CDR3 region: CSAREGYASYEQYF. The CDR3 nucleotides are TGCAGTGCTAGAGAGGGCTATGCCTCCTACGAGCAGTACTTC.

This clonotype has a count of ten or more. The V and J genes are TRBV3-1 and TRBJ2-4; TRBD2 agrees at 10 bases. Germline V CDR1 and CDR2: LGHDT, YNNKEL (reference sequence). The V segment lost 3 bases and the J segment 7 bases; nucleotides outside the gene matches: 9. The CDR3 is 16 residues long. The CDR3 region is CASSHYPGTSDNIQYF. In DNA form, the CDR3 reads TGTGCCAGCAGCCATTATCCCGGGACTAGCGATAACATTCAGTACTTC.

This clonotype was seen at least ten times. This sequence joins TRBV6-2 or TRBV6-3 and TRBJ1-1, with D possibly being TRBD1 (6 bases). The germline V and J ends were trimmed by 5 bases and 2 bases, with 15 bases remaining between them. The CDR3 consists of 15 residues. Germline loops: CDR1 MNHEY, CDR2 SVGEGT. The CDR3 loop reads CASSEPGHGNTEAFF. DNA for the CDR3: TGTGCCAGCAGTGAGCCGGGACACGGAAACACTGAAGCTTTCTTT.

This clonotype has at least ten counts. The DNA is left out, because the CDR3 cannot be placed on it with certainty; the CDR3 is given as TCRdb lists it. The chain recombines TRBV21-1 with TRBJ1-3. TRBV21-1 is recorded as a pseudogene. Ends included, the CDR3 has 15 residues. This chain's CDR3 is CASSKAVGSGNTIYF.

This clonotype was counted at least ten times. V gene TRBV18 combines with J gene TRBJ1-1; D ambiguous. Germline V gene data show CDR1 as KGHSH and CDR2 as LQKENI. The V end lost 4 bases, the J end lost 2 bases, and 5 bases lay between the germline ends. The CDR3 loop spans 12 amino acids. This CDR3 reads CASSRANTEAFF. CDR3 bases: TGTGCCAGCTCACGGGCCAACACTGAAGCTTTCTTT.

This clonotype occurred many times. The chain couples TRBV20-1 to TRBJ2-5; a possible D gene is TRBD1 (5 bases). Germline V lookup: CDR1 DFQATT, CDR2 SNEGSKA (reference sequence). This CDR3 has 11 residues. CDR3 sequence: CSGQGQETQYF. The CDR3 DNA follows: TGCAGCGGACAAGGCCAAGAGACCCAGTACTTC.

V usage is TRBV6-1 and J usage is TRBJ2-3; perhaps TRBD2 as D (6 bases). This CDR3 region has 15 residues. Germline-derived CDR1 and CDR2 are MNHNS and SASEGT. The V gene lost 8 bases and the J gene lost 1 base, with 16 bases spanning the gap. DNA for the CDR3: TGTGCCAGCCCCCGCTCGGGAGTTGGCACAGATACGCAGTATTTT. This sequence encodes CASPRSGVGTDTQYF.

This clonotype was seen at least ten times. V usage is TRBV3-1 and J usage is TRBJ2-5; no clear D gene. Germline CDR1 and CDR2: LGHDT and YNNKEL (reference sequence). CDR3 length equals 14 residues. Trimming took off 1 base at V and 4 bases at J, with 10 bases between the two ends. The CDR3 loop is CASSQGVSGETQYF. The CDR3, as DNA: TGTGCCAGCAGCCAAGGTGTGTCCGGAGAGACCCAGTACTTC.

This clonotype was counted ten times or more. J is TRBJ2-1 and V is TRBV3-1, with 7 bases lining up with TRBD1. Unmatched junction bases numbered 4, after V lost 2 bases and J lost 0 bases. The germline CDR1 and CDR2 sequences are LGHDT and YNNKEL (reference sequence). This CDR3 spans 16 amino acids. The CDR3 region is CASSQTGTVSYNEQFF. CDR3 nucleotides: TGTGCCAGCAGCCAAACCGGGACAGTCTCCTACAATGAGCAGTTCTTC.

J is TRBJ1-4 and V is TRBV27; D not certain. The CDR3 is 13 residues long. V dropped 6 bases and J dropped 4 bases, with 9 bases sitting between them. Germline CDR1 MNHEY, CDR2 SMNVEV (reference sequence). The CDR3 reads CASSSADNEKLFF. CDR3 nucleotides: TGTGCCAGCAGCTCAGCTGATAATGAAAAACTGTTTTTT.

In its sample, this clonotype was seen many times. V is TRBV19 and J is TRBJ2-1; no definite D call. V was trimmed by 3 bases and J by 2 bases, leaving 8 bases between them. CDR1 is LNHDA and CDR2 is SQIVND in the germline V gene (reference sequence). The CDR3 totals 14 residues. The CDR3 DNA reads as TGTGCCAGTAGTATTGGGCTGGCCTACAATGAGCAGTTCTTC. It is translated as CASSIGLAYNEQFF.

This chain uses TRBV3-1 with TRBJ2-1; D call uncertain. Germline assignment: CDR1 LGHDT and CDR2 YNNKEL (reference sequence). The length of the CDR3 is 15 residues. Deletions cut 4 bases from V and 4 bases from J, with 14 bases between. The CDR3 here is CASSPQAGGYNEQFF. CDR3 coding DNA: TGTGCCAGCAGCCCTCAAGCAGGCGGATACAATGAGCAGTTCTTC.

This clonotype was observed many times. V is TRBV4-3 and J is TRBJ2-1; TRBD1 aligns across 9 bases. CDR3 length: 15 amino acids. Germline V gives CDR1 LGHNA, CDR2 YSLEER. The ends lost 4 bases at V and 4 bases at J; junction bases unmatched: 5. CDR3: CASSPGTGWYNEQFF. CDR3 nucleotides: TGCGCCAGCAGCCCGGGGACAGGGTGGTACAATGAGCAGTTCTTC.

This clonotype was seen at least ten times. The chain links TRBV2 to TRBJ1-3; no reliable D call. There are 14 residues in the CDR3. Trimming took off 5 bases at V and 0 bases at J, with 8 bases between the two ends. Germline CDR1 SNHLY, CDR2 FYNNEI. This chain's CDR3 is CASSRPGSGNTIYF. CDR3 nucleotide sequence: TGTGCCAGCAGTAGGCCGGGCTCTGGAAACACCATATATTTT.